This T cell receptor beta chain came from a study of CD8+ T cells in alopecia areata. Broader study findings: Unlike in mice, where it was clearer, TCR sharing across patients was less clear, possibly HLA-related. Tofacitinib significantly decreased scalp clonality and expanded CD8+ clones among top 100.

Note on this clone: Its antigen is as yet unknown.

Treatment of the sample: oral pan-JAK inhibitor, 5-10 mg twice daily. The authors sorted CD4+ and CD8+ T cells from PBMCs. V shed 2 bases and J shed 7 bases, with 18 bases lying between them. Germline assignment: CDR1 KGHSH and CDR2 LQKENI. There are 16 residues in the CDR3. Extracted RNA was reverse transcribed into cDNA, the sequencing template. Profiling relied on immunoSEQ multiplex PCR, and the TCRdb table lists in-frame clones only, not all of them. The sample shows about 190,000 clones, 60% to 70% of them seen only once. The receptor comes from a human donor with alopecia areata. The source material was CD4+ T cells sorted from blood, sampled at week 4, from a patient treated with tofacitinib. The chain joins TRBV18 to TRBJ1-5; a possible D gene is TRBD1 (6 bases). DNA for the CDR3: TGTGCCAGCTCACCAGGGGGACGGGGGGCCTGGCAGCCCCAGCATTTT. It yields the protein CASSPGGRGAWQPQHF. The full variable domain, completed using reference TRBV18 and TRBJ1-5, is NAGVMQNPRHLVRRRGQEARLRCSPMKGHSHVYWYRQLPEEGLKFMVYLQKENIIDESGMPKERFSAEFPKEGPSILRIQQVVRGDSAAYFCASSPGGRGAWQPQHFGDGTRLSIL.